This T cell receptor (beta chain) stems from a study of blood T cells in healthy people across ages. Primed by a sample-barcoded 5' primer and a J-beta primer mix, a second PCR proceeded for about 6 to 11 cycles. TCRdb re-called the 5' RACE reads through MiXCR, storing one row per CDR3 protein. This sample has 600,000 to 800,000 distinct CDR3 sequences; around a fifth occur once, and the top ten carry roughly 3.7%. As concerns this clonotype: Its antigen is not identified.

Germline CDR1 reads KGHSH; CDR2 reads LQKENI. CDR3 length: 14 amino acids. The V and J ends lost 5 bases and 2 bases respectively, with 12 bases between them. Findings of the study overall: Because donor CMV status was unknown, expanded clonotype changes were possibly confounded. Roughly linearly, TCR beta diversity per million T cells fell as age increased.

This TCR derives from an older man in good health. Sequenced: blood. This sequence joins TRBV18 and TRBJ1-2; D unresolved. CDR3 amino acids: CASSKVQLNYGYTF. CDR3 coding DNA: TGTGCCAGCTCAAAAGTACAGCTAAACTATGGCTACACCTTC. Using reference TRBV18 and TRBJ1-2 for the parts outside the CDR3, the full variable domain is NAGVMQNPRHLVRRRGQEARLRCSPMKGHSHVYWYRQLPEEGLKFMVYLQKENIIDESGMPKERFSAEFPKEGPSILRIQQVVRGDSAAYFCASSKVQLNYGYTFGSGTRLTVV.